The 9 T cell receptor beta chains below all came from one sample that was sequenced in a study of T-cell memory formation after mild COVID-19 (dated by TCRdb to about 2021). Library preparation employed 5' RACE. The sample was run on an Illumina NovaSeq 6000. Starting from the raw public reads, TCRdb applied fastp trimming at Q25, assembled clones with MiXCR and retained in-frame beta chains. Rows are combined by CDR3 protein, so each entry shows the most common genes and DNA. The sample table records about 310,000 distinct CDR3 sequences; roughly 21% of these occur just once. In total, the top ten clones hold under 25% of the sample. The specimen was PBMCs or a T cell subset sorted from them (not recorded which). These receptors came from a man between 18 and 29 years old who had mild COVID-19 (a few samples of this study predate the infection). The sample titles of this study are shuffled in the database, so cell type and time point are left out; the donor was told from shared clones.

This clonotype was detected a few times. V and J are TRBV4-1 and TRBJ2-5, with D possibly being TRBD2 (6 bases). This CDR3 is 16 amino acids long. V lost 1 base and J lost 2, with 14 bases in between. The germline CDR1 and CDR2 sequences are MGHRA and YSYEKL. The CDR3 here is CASSQGLGRRQETQYF. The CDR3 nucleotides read TGCGCCAGCAGCCAAGGGTTGGGGAGGCGGCAAGAGACCCAGTACTTC.

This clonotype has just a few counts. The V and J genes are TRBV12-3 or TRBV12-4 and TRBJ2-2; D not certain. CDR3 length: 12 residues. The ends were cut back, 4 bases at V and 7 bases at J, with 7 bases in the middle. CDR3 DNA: TGTGCCAGCAGTTCCCTCGGCGGGGAGCTGTTTTTT. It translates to CASSSLGGELFF.

CDR3 nucleotides: TGTGCCACCAGCAGAGTAGTTTCATGGGCCCGGGGGCCTGTCGCCACAGATACGCAGTATTTT. This codes for CATSRVVSWARGPVATDTQYF. The chain joins TRBV15 to TRBJ2-3, with D perhaps being TRBD1 or TRBD2 (6 bases each). The V gene lost 1 base and the J gene lost 2 bases, with 28 bases spanning the gap. Germline V gene sequence: CDR1 LNHNV, CDR2 YYDKDF (reference sequence). The CDR3 spans 21 residues.

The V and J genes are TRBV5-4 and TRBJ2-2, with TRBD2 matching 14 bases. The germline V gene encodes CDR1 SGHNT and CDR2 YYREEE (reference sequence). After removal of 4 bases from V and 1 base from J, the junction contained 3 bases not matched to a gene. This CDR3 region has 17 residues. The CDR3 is CASSPGLAGGNTGELFF. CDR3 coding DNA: TGTGCCAGCAGCCCCGGACTAGCGGGGGGGAACACCGGGGAGCTGTTTTTT.

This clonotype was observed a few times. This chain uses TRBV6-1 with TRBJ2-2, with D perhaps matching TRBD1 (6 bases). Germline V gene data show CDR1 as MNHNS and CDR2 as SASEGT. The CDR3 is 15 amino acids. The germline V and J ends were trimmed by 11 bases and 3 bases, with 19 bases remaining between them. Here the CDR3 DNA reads TGTGCCTGCAACCCCGGCAGGGGCGACACCGGGGAGCTGTTTTTT. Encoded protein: CACNPGRGDTGELFF.

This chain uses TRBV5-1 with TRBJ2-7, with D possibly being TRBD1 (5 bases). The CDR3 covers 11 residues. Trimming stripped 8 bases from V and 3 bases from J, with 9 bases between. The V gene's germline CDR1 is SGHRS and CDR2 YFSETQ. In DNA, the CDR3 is TGCGCCAGGGACAAAAACTACGAGCAGTACGTC. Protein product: CARDKNYEQYV.

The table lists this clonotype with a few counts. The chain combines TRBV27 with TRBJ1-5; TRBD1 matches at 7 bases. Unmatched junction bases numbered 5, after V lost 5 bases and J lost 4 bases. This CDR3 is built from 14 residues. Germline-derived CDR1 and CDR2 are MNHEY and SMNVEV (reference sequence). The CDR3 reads CASSPDRVNQPQHF. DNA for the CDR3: TGTGCCAGCAGTCCCGACAGGGTAAATCAGCCCCAGCATTTT.

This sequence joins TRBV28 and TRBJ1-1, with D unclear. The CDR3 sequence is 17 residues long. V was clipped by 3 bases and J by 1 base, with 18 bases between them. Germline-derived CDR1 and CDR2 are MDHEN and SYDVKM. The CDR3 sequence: CASSLTGYFRTNTEAFF. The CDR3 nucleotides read TGTGCCAGCAGTTTGACGGGGTATTTCAGGACGAACACTGAAGCTTTCTTT. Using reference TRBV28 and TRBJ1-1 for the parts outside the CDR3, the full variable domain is DVKVTQSSRYLVKRTGEKVFLECVQDMDHENMFWYRQDPGLGLRLIYFSYDVKMKEKGDIPEGYSVSREKKERFSLILESASTNQTSMYLCASSLTGYFRTNTEAFFGQGTRLTVV.

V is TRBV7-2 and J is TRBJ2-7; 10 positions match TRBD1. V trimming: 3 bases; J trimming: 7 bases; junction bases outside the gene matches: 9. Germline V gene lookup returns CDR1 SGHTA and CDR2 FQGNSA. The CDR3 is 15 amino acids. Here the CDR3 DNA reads TGTGCCAGCAGCTTTCGGGACAGGGGATTTGGGGAGCAGTACTTC. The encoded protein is CASSFRDRGFGEQYF.